The 17 T cell receptor beta chains below were found in one sample sequenced in a study of kidney transplant recipient with SARS-CoV-2 infection. TCRdb reprocessed the reads via MiXCR and lists one record per CDR3 protein. The table has fewer than 250,000 distinct CDR3 sequences, more than 25% seen once. The sequencing here drew on a blood sample, taken at baseline and on roughly day 110 from a kidney transplant recipient. The receptors were gathered from a male patient aged 30 to 39 who had COVID-19 and was a kidney transplant recipient. The T cells may partly be graft donor cells.

This clonotype was recorded at least ten times. The chain combines TRBV20-1 with TRBJ1-2; D unclear. This CDR3 comprises 16 residues. In germline, CDR1 is DFQATT, CDR2 SNEGSKA (reference sequence). V gave up 4 bases and J gave up 4 bases, with 22 bases separating them. CDR3 sequence (DNA): TGCAGTGCTACATCTACGCTGTTTCGAAAGACCTATGGCTACACCTTC. Translation gives CSATSTLFRKTYGYTF.

A remark on this clonotype: The conserved phenylalanine or tryptophan normally closing the CDR3 is absent here, so this likely arose from a read error. V gene TRBV23-1 combines with J gene TRBJ2-7, with TRBD1 matching 10 bases. TRBV23-1 is recorded as an ORF, its role being uncertain. CDR3 length: 13 residues. V trimming: 3 bases; J trimming: 7 bases; junction bases outside the gene matches: 3. The DNA of the CDR3 is TGCGCCAGCAGTCAGTGGACAGGGGGGGAGCAGTACCTC. Encoded protein: CASSQWTGGEQYL.

The sample holds many counts of this clonotype. The gene calls are TRBV19 and TRBJ1-2; D remains ambiguous. This CDR3 has 17 amino acids. Between the trimmed V and J ends, which lost 5 bases and 4 bases, there was a span of 23 bases. Per the germline V gene, CDR1 is LNHDA and CDR2 is SQIVND (reference sequence). DNA of the CDR3: TGTGCCAGTAGTGCTGGTGCGACAAATCGAAAGACCTATGGCTACACCTTC. Its protein product is CASSAGATNRKTYGYTF.

Concerning this clonotype itself: A read error may be the cause here, since a much bigger clone is one base away. The chain carries TRBV6-2 or TRBV6-3 and TRBJ2-1; D may be TRBD1 or TRBD2 (5 bases each). Between the trimmed V and J ends, which lost 5 bases and 4 bases, there was a span of 12 bases. Germline V gene data show CDR1 as MNHEY and CDR2 as SVGEGT. The CDR3 length is 14 residues. As DNA, the CDR3 is TGTGCCAGCAGTATCCCCGGGGCATACAATGAGCAGTTCTTC. Encoded protein: CASSIPGAYNEQFF.

Worth noting for this clonotype: Since a much larger clone is just one base distant, this may be a read error. This chain links TRBV6-6 with TRBJ2-1; D is possibly TRBD2 (6 bases). CDR1 is MNHNY, CDR2 SVGAGI, per germline (reference sequence). The CDR3 loop spans 13 amino acids. The CDR3: CPRWRASHNEQFF. In DNA form, the CDR3 reads TGTCCAAGGTGGAGGGCCTCCCACAATGAGCAGTTCTTC.

This clonotype was seen ten or more times. The chain uses TRBV19 and TRBJ1-4; TRBD1 matches at 8 bases. Per germline, CDR1 LNHDA and CDR2 SQIVND (reference sequence). After removal of 9 bases from V and 0 bases from J, the junction contained 3 bases not matched to a gene. The CDR3 is 14 residues long. In DNA, the CDR3 is TGTGCCAGCGGACAGGGAACAACTAATGAAAAACTGTTTTTT. It specifies CASGQGTTNEKLFF.

This clonotype was recorded at least ten times. This chain connects TRBV6-9 to TRBJ1-2, with unresolved D. This CDR3 spans 17 amino acids. Trimming took off 5 bases at V and 4 bases at J, with 23 bases between the two ends. Germline assignment: CDR1 MNHGY and CDR2 SVAAGI. CDR3 region: CASSMNGPYGKTYGYTF. The CDR3 DNA reads as TGTGCCAGCAGTATGAATGGGCCTTACGGAAAGACCTATGGCTACACCTTC.

Details on this clonotype: A much more abundant neighbour one base away suggests this may be a read error. The CDR3 nucleotides are TGTGCCAGCAGCAAAGCGCTAGGGACAGGGTACAAGCAGTACGTC. It codes for CASSKALGTGYKQYV. The V call is TRBV21-1, the J call TRBJ2-7; the D call of TRBD1 is as the table states it, not checked on the DNA. TRBV21-1 is annotated as a pseudogene. There are 15 residues in the CDR3.

As regards this clonotype: Since a much larger clone is just one base distant, this may be a read error. The V gene is TRBV11-2, the J gene TRBJ1-2; TRBD1 might be the D (5 bases). Germline V gene lookup returns CDR1 SGHAT and CDR2 FQNNGV. The CDR3 is made up of 15 amino acids. The DNA for the CDR3 is TGTGCCAACAGCTGGGGGGGGGGTTCTAACTATGGCTACACCTTC. It yields the protein CANSWGGGSNYGYTF. Drawing the rest from reference TRBV11-2 and TRBJ1-2, the complete variable domain is EAGVAQSPRYKIIEKRQSVAFWCNPISGHATLYWYQQILGQGPKLLIQFQNNGVVDDSQLPKDRFSAERLKGVDSTLKIQPAKLEDSAVYLCANSWGGGSNYGYTFGSGTRLTVV.

This clonotype has a single count. The chain recombines TRBV5-1 with TRBJ1-2, with D unresolved. The CDR3 contains 16 residues. V dropped 6 bases and J dropped 4 bases, with 22 bases sitting between them. Germline CDR1 is SGHRS and CDR2 is YFSETQ. The CDR3, as DNA: TGCGCCAGCACGCTTGCATCGGTTCGAAGGACCTATGGCTACACCTTC. Translation gives CASTLASVRRTYGYTF.

About this clonotype itself: This may stem from a read error, because a much larger clone lies one nucleotide away. V gene TRBV19 combines with J gene TRBJ1-2; D is uncertain. This CDR3 contains 12 residues. CDR1 LNHDA and CDR2 SQIVND come from the germline V gene (reference sequence). Trimming left V 5 bases short and J 4 bases short, with 8 bases between. The CDR3 DNA is TGTGCCAGTAGTGTCGAGGTCTATGGCTACACCTTC. Its protein is CASSVEVYGYTF.

This clonotype was counted only a few times. This chain connects TRBV30 to TRBJ1-1, with D perhaps TRBD1 (6 bases). The germline CDR1 and CDR2 sequences are GTSNPN and SVGIG (reference sequence). The CDR3 totals 13 residues. V was cut by 4 bases and J by 5 bases, with 14 bases left in between. CDR3 in amino acids: CAWIRGLGTEAFF. The CDR3 nucleotides are TGTGCCTGGATACGGGGGCTGGGGACTGAAGCTTTCTTT. The variable domain in full, completed from reference TRBV30 and TRBJ1-1, reads SQTIHQWPATLVQPVGSPLSLECTVEGTSNPNLYWYRQAAGRGLQLLFYSVGIGQISSEVPQNLSASRPQDRQFILSSKKLLLSDSGFYLCAWIRGLGTEAFFGQGTRLTVV.

In this sample, this clonotype turned up many times. This chain connects TRBV20-1 to TRBJ1-6, with no clear D. The germline gives CDR1 DFQATT, CDR2 SNEGSKA (reference sequence). The CDR3 has 16 amino acids. V lost 0 bases, J lost 4 bases, and 13 bases lay in between. The CDR3 nucleotides read TGCAGTGCTAGAGACCCGACCGAAGCTTATAATTCACCCCTCCACTTT. Translation: CSARDPTEAYNSPLHF.

This clonotype was found many times. CDR3 DNA sequence: TGTGCCAGCAGTTCCGCGAACTCTATGCGAAAGACCTATGGCTACACCTTC. This codes for CASSSANSMRKTYGYTF. The V call is TRBV6-5, the J call TRBJ1-2; D is ambiguous. The CDR3 has 17 amino acids. Germline V gene data show CDR1 as MNHEY and CDR2 as SVGAGI. The V and J ends lost 4 bases and 4 bases respectively, with 22 bases between them.

On this clonotype itself: This may arise from a read error, as a much more abundant clone is one base away. Given the absence of the conserved phenylalanine or tryptophan at the CDR3 end, a read error is likely. This chain uses TRBV2 with TRBJ1-1; D is undetermined. Germline values: CDR1 SNHLY, CDR2 FYNNEI. Trimming left V 7 bases short and J 0 bases short, with 12 bases between. The CDR3 covers 14 residues. The CDR3 loop reads CASTFGRLNTEAFL. CDR3 bases: TGTGCCAGCACTTTCGGGAGGTTGAACACTGAAGCTTTCCTT.

This clonotype has ten or more counts. The gene calls are TRBV8-2 and TRBJ2-6; the table's D call, TRBD2, has no DNA check behind it. TRBV8-2 constitutes a pseudogene. The CDR3 runs 17 residues. The CDR3 nucleotides are TGTGGCAGTCGCGGGAGGATAACACAAAGTCGGGCCAACGTCCTGACTTTC. This encodes CGSRGRITQSRANVLTF.

As for this clonotype: A much larger clone is a single base away; this may be a read error. The genes are TRBV3-2 and TRBJ2-7; the table's TRBD1 call for D was not verified on the DNA. TRBV3-2 is assigned pseudogene status. The CDR3 consists of 14 residues. The CDR3 sequence is CASSQVGRESEQYF. The CDR3 region has the DNA TGTGCCAGCAGCCAAGTGGGCAGGGAGAGCGAGCAGTACTTC.